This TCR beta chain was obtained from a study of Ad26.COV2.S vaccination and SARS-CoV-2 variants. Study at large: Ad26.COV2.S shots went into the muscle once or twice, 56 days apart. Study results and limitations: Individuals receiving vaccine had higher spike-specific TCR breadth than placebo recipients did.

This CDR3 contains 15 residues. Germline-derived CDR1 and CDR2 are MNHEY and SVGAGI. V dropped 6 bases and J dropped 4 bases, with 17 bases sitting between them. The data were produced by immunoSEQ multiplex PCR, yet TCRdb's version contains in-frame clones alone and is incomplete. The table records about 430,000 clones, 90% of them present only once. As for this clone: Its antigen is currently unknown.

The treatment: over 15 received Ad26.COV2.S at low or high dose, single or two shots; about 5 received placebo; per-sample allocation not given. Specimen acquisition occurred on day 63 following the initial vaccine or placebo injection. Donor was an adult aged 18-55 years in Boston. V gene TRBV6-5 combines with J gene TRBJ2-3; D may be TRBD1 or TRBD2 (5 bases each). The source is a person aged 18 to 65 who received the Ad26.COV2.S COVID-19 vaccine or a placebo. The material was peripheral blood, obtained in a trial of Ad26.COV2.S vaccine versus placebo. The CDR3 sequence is CASSRARGAPDTQYF. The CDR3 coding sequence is TGTGCCAGCAGCAGGGCGAGGGGAGCCCCAGATACGCAGTATTTT.